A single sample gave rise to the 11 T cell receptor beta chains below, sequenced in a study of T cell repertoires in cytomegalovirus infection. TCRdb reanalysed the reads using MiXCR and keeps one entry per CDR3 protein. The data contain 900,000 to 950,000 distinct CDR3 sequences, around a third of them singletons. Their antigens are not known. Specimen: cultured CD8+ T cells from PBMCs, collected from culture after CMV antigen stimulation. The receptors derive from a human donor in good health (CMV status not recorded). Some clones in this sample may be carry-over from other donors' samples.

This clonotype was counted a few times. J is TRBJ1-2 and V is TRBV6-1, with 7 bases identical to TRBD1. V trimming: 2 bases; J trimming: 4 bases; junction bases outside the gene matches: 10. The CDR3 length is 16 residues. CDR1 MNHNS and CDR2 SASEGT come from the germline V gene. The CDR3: CASSERLTGSIYGYTF. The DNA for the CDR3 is TGTGCCAGCAGTGAACGGTTGACAGGGAGTATCTATGGCTACACCTTC.

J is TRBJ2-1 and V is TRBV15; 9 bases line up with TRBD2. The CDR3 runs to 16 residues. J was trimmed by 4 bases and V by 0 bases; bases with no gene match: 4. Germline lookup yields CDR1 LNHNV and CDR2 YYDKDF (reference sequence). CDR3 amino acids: CATSRDRSGGYNEQFF. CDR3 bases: TGTGCCACCAGCAGAGATCGAAGCGGGGGGTACAATGAGCAGTTCTTC.

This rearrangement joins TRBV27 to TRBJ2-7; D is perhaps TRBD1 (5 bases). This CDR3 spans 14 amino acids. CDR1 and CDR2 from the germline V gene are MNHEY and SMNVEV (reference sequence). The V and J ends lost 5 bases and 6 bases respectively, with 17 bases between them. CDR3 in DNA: TGTGCCAGCAGTAAAACCCTCAGGGCCGGCGAGCAGTACGTC. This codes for CASSKTLRAGEQYV.

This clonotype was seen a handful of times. The CDR3 coding sequence is TGTGCCAGCAGTTGGGGGCCTCAGGGGAGAGGTGGCTACACCTTC. Translation: CASSWGPQGRGGYTF. The chain employs TRBV27 and TRBJ1-2, with a possible D match to TRBD1 (6 bases). CDR1 is MNHEY, CDR2 SMNVEV, per germline (reference sequence). V was shortened by 4 bases and J by 7 bases, with 19 bases between the two germline ends. CDR3 length: 15 residues.

CDR3 residues: CASRGEGALYGYTF. In DNA form, the CDR3 reads TGTGCCAGCAGGGGTGAGGGGGCCCTCTATGGCTACACCTTC. The rearrangement uses TRBV7-9 and TRBJ1-2; 7 bases map to TRBD1. Germline V gives CDR1 SEHNR, CDR2 FQNEAQ (reference sequence). This CDR3 has 14 residues. J gave up 4 bases and V 6 bases, and 8 bases lay outside the gene matches.

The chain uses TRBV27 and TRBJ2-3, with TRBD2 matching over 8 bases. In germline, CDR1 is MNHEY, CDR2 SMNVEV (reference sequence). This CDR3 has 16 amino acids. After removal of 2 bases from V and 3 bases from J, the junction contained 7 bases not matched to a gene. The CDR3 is CASSLLRGAGTDTQYF. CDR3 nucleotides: TGTGCCAGCAGTTTACTGCGGGGGGCCGGGACAGATACGCAGTATTTT.

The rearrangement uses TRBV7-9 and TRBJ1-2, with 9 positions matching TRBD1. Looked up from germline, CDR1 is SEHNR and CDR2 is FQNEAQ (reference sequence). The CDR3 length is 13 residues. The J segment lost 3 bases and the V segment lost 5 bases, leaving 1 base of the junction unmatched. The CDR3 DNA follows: TGTGCCAGCAGCGACAGGGGGTACTATGGCTACACCTTC. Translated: CASSDRGYYGYTF.

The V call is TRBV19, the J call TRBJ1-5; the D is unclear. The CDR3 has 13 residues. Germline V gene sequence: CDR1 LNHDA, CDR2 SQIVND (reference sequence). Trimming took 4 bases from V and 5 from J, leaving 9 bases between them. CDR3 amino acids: CASSKLGYQPQHF. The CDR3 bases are TGTGCCAGTAGTAAGCTAGGGTATCAGCCCCAGCATTTT.

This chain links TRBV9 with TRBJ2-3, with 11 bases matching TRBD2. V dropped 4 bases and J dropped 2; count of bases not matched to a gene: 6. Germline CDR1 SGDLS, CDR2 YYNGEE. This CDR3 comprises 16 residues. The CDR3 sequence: CASSPSSGGLTDTQYF. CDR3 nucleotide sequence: TGTGCCAGCAGCCCATCTAGCGGGGGGCTCACAGATACGCAGTATTTT.

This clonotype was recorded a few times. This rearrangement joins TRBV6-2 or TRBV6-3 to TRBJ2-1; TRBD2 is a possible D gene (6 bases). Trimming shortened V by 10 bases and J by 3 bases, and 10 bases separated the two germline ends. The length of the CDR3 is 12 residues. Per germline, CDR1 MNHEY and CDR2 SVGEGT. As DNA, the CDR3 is TGTGCCACCGGAGGGGTCTACAATGAGCAGTTCTTC. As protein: CATGGVYNEQFF.

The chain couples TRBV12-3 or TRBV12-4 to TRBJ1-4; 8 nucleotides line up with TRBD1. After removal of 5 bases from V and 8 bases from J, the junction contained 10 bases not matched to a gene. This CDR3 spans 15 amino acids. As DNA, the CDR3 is TGTGCCAGCAGTCCTGGGCCAGGGGGCCTCGAAAAACTGTTTTTT. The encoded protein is CASSPGPGGLEKLFF.